This TCR beta chain was sequenced for a study of T cell changes during pregnancy in multiple sclerosis. This clone was counted a single time. The ends were cut back, 1 base at V and 6 bases at J, with 16 bases in the middle. The CDR3 extends over 16 amino acids. Per the germline V gene, CDR1 is SEHNR and CDR2 is FQNEAQ (reference sequence). Assay used: immunoSEQ multiplex PCR; TCRdb lists only in-frame clones, some missing. The data hold approximately 60,000 clones, with around 92% observed a single time. This specimen was CD4+ T cells from peripheral blood mononuclear cells, taken in the second trimester of pregnancy. The receptor was derived from a female donor with multiple sclerosis, enrolled in a pregnancy study. The chain recombines TRBV7-9 with TRBJ1-5; tentatively, D is TRBD1 (5 bases). CDR3 protein: CASSLGSGAGAQPQHF. CDR3 bases: TGTGCCAGCAGCTTAGGTTCCGGGGCGGGAGCTCAGCCCCAGCATTTT.